Reported below is one TCR beta chain. This sample is part of a study of shared clonotypes between healthy human individuals. V lost 0 bases and J 3 bases, leaving 7 bases between the germline ends. The CDR3 sequence is 13 residues long. Per germline, CDR1 SGHRS and CDR2 YFSETQ. Generated by immunoSEQ multiplex PCR, the TCRdb table keeps only in-frame clones and is missing some. The sample has about 980,000 clones, over 75% seen once; the top ten hold approximately 1.5%. The specimen was memory CD4+ T cells sorted from blood. The sample's subset: CD45RA-negative fraction. This rearrangement joins TRBV5-1 to TRBJ2-7; D is uncertain. This clonotype was sampled from a man aged 18 to 30 in good health. CDR3: CASSLGTLYEQYF. The CDR3 bases are TGCGCCAGCAGCTTGGGAACTCTCTACGAGCAGTACTTC.